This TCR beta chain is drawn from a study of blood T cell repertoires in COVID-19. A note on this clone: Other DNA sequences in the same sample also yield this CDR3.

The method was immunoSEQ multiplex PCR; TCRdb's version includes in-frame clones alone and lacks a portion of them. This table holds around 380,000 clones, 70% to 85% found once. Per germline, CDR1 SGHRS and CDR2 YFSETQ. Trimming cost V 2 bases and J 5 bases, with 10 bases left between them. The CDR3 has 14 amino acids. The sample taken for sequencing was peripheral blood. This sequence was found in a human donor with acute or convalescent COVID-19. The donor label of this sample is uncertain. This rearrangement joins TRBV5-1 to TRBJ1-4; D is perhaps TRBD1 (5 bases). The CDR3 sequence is CASSFDSLNEKLFF. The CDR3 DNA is TGCGCCAGCAGCTTTGACAGCTTAAATGAAAAACTGTTTTTT.